This entry describes one T cell receptor (beta chain). The antigen is undetermined. CD4+ T cells that had been cultured provided DNA sequenced with the Oncomine TCR Beta short-read assay. From the PCR reads, TCRdb called clonotypes with MiXCR, one entry per CDR3 protein. This sample has about 13,000 distinct CDR3 sequences, with roughly 60% found just once. The data were taken from a study of vaccination and CD4 T cells after COVID-19. Study overall: Investigators took post-vaccine samples a median 72 days after dose two, within a range of 14 to 241.

Germline lookup yields CDR1 DFQATT and CDR2 SNEGSKA (reference sequence). With 6 bases removed from V and 8 bases from J, the gap between germline ends came to 17 bases. This CDR3 comprises 13 residues. Stated treatment: roughly 10-day PBMC culture with coronavirus spike peptide pools or control peptides (ViraFEST assay). This sequence was found in a human donor with COVID-19. J is TRBJ1-5 and V is TRBV20-1; D may be TRBD1 (5 bases). This material consisted of cultured CD4+ T cells from blood, taken after SARS-CoV-2 vaccination. The CDR3 coding sequence is TGCAGTGCCCAAGGGACTTTAGTAGAGCCCCAGCATTTT. It specifies CSAQGTLVEPQHF.